This T cell receptor (beta chain) was found in a study of CD8 T cells in ankylosing spondylitis (dated by TCRdb to about 2017). Background on the whole study: The study profiled T cell receptor beta repertoires in healthy donors and ankylosing spondylitis patients to find disease-linked TCR variants. Peripheral blood samples were taken, and synovial fluid was additionally collected from ankylosing spondylitis patients. The full study cohort was made up of approximately 24 ankylosing spondylitis patients and 108 healthy donors. What the study reported, not specific to this receptor: The disease-linked clones showed a CD8+ phenotype and occurred at relatively low frequencies in peripheral blood. Blood from ankylosing spondylitis patients appeared to be characterized by a TCR beta motif made up of under ten highly homologous amino acid variants. Some motif variants had previously been reported in the synovial fluid and blood of reactive arthritis patients, which suggests shared mechanisms of disease initiation. According to the report, matched synovial fluid samples from ankylosing spondylitis patients were significantly enriched for the disease-linked clones.

This clonotype was picked up one time. Its binding antigen is unknown. No per-base quality is available; no much larger clone lies one base away. One read alone is a weak basis. Trimming removed 0 bases from V and 1 base from J, leaving 12 bases between the germline ends. The CDR3 measures 16 amino acids from cysteine to phenylalanine. Only the CDR3 part of the read is kept: 48 bases, read in frame from the first base. From the germline V gene, CDR1 is KGHSH and CDR2 is LQKENI. The sequencer was an Illumina HiSeq 2500. Quantitative 5'-RACE with molecular barcodes was used to prepare TCR beta libraries. The authors' pipeline ran thus. A new computational method, built on a probabilistic model of VDJ rearrangement, was used to identify disease-linked TCR variants. TCRdb reprocessed the public reads (quality trimming at Q25 with fastp, clone calling with MiXCR) and kept in-frame beta chains. Rows matching on CDR3 protein sequence are summarized as one entry with the most common DNA and genes. The V and J calls reflect TCRdb's pipeline rather than the authors' work. The sample table shows some 840,000 distinct CDR3 sequences, and 12% are seen once. About 0.5% of the sample is taken by the ten largest.

The origin of this receptor is a male donor with ankylosing spondylitis. Source material: blood, either unsorted or a sorted T cell fraction (not recorded which). The receptor chain draws on TRBV18 and TRBJ1-1; no D segment can be confidently identified. The CDR3 here reads CASSPPRARRNTEAFF. The DNA sequence reads TGTGCCAGCTCACCACCGCGGGCGCGAAGGAACACTGAAGCTTTCTTT. With the rest looked up from the reference TRBV18 and TRBJ1-1 genes rather than sequenced, the full variable domain is NAGVMQNPRHLVRRRGQEARLRCSPMKGHSHVYWYRQLPEEGLKFMVYLQKENIIDESGMPKERFSAEFPKEGPSILRIQQVVRGDSAAYFCASSPPRARRNTEAFFGQGTRLTVV.